This T cell receptor (beta chain) was retrieved from a study of naive and memory T cell subsets. The germline gives CDR1 SNHLY, CDR2 FYNNEI. CDR3 length equals 12 residues. V lost 7 bases, J lost 7 bases, and 13 bases lay in between. The beta constant-region primer was an equimolar mix of two oligonucleotides covering TRBC1 and TRBC2. MiXCR was run by TCRdb on the UMI-ligation and nested PCR reads, yielding one entry per CDR3 protein. This table has about 21,000 distinct CDR3 sequences, 11% appearing once. Sequencing input: central memory CD8+ T cells from blood. The chain joins TRBV2 to TRBJ1-1; D possibly corresponds to TRBD1 (6 bases). The receptor was isolated from a human donor in good health. The CDR3, as DNA: TGTGCCAGCATCTCGGGGGCGAGTGAAGCTTTCTTT. Residues: CASISGASEAFF.